This T cell receptor (beta chain) derives from a study of shared clonotypes between healthy human individuals. The germline CDR1 and CDR2 sequences are SGHRS and YFSETQ. This CDR3 is built from 19 residues. V gave up 4 bases and J gave up 2 bases; unmatched junction bases: 13. Study observations and caveats: Rarefaction showed that sequencing of sorted subsets was incomplete (despite large depth).

Partitioning of CD4+ cells yielded a CD45RA+ naive subset and a CD45RA-negative memory subset. This clone was seen only once. Its antigen is undetermined. Each PCR replicate from the sorted subsets contained about 200 ng DNA, which is tens of thousands of T cell genomes. The method was immunoSEQ multiplex PCR; TCRdb's version includes in-frame clones alone and lacks a portion of them. The sample has about 1 million clones, under 80% seen once. Sequencing used memory CD4+ T cells sorted from blood. Subset specified: CD45RA-negative fraction. The receptor was isolated from a man younger than 35 in good health. This chain uses TRBV5-1 with TRBJ2-6, with TRBD1 matching 9 bases. CDR3 loop: CASSAGQGTWKAGANVLTF. CDR3 bases: TGCGCCAGCAGCGCCGGACAGGGGACTTGGAAGGCTGGGGCCAACGTCCTGACTTTC.